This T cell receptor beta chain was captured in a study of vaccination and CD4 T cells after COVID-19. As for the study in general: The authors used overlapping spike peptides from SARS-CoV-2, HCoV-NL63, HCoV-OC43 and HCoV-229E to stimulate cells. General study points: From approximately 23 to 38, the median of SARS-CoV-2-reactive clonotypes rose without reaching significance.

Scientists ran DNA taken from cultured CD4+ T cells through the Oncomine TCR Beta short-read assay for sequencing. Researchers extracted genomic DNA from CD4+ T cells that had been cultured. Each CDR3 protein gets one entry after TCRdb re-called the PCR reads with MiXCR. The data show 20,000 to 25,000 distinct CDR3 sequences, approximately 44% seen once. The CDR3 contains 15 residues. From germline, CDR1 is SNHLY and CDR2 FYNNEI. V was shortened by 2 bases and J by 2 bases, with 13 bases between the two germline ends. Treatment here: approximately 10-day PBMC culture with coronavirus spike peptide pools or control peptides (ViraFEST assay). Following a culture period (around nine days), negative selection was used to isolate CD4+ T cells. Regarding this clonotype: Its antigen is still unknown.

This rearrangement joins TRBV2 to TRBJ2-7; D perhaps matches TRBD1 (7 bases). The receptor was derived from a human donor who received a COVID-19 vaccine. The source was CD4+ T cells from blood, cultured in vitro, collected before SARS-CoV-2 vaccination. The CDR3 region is CASSESRGVPYEQYF. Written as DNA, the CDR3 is TGTGCCAGCAGTGAATCCAGGGGGGTCCCCTACGAGCAGTACTTC.